Listed here are 2 T cell receptor beta chains from one sample, sequenced in a study of T cell responses to AZD1222 COVID-19 vaccine. The data were produced by immunoSEQ multiplex PCR, yet TCRdb's version contains in-frame clones alone and is incomplete. Altogether approximately 100,000 clones are present, approximately 91% being singletons, with the ten largest covering over 15%. The sample in question was peripheral blood, obtained on day 0 of AZD1222 vaccination. Source of these receptors: an adult in good health.

This clone is a singleton in its sample. This chain links TRBV5-4 with TRBJ2-3, with TRBD1 matching over 11 bases. Germline V gene sequence: CDR1 SGHNT, CDR2 YYREEE (reference sequence). The CDR3 consists of 16 residues. Trimming took 4 bases from V and 6 from J; bases not matched to a gene: 10. The CDR3 region is CASSPYSGQGGDTQYF. CDR3 nucleotides: TGTGCCAGCAGCCCGTACTCGGGACAGGGGGGGGATACGCAGTATTTT.

The chain combines TRBV6-5 with TRBJ2-7, with 9 bases fitting TRBD2. The CDR3 has 14 amino acids. Germline V CDR1 and CDR2: MNHEY, SVGAGI. J gave up 6 bases and V 4 bases, and 7 bases lay outside the gene matches. CDR3 protein: CASSLAGVSGEQYF. CDR3 sequence (DNA): TGTGCCAGCAGTTTAGCGGGAGTATCGGGCGAGCAGTACTTC.